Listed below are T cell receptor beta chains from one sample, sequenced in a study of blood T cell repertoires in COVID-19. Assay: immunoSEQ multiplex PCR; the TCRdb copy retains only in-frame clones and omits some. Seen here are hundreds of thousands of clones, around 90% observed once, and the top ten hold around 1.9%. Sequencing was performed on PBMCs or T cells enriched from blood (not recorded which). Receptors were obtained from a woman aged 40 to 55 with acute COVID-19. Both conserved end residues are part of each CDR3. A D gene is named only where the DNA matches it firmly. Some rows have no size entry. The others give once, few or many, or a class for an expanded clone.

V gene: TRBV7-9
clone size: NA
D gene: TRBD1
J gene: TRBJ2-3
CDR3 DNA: TGTGCCAGCAGCTTGTACTGGGACAGGGGGCAGGTTGGTACGCAGTATTTT
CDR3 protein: CASSLYWDRGQVGTQYF

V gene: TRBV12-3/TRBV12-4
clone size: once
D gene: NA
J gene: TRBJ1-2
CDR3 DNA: TGTGCCAGCAGCGACAGGCTTAACTATGGCTACACCTTC
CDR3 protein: CASSDRLNYGYTF

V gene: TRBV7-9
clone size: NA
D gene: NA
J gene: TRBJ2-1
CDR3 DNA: TGTGCCAGCGCGGACAGCACGACCTACAATGAGCAGTTCTTC
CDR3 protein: CASADSTTYNEQFF

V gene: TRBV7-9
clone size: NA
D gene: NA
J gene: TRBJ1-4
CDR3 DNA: TGTGCCAGCAGCTTAGTTTCAGGTCGGTTCGGAAAACTGTTTTTT
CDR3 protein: CASSLVSGRFGKLFF

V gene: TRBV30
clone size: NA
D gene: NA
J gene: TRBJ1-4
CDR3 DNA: TGTGCCTGGAGTGTATACAGGGTTTATGAAAAACTGTTTTTT
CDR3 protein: CAWSVYRVYEKLFF

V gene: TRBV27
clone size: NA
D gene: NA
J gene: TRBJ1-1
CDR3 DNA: TGTGCCAGCAGTTCTAACAGGAAAAACACTGAAGCTTTCTTT
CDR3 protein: CASSSNRKNTEAFF

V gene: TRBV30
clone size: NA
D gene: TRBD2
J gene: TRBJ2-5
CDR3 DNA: TGTGCCTGGACCAGCGGGGGGGGAGAGACCCAGTACTTC
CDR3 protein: CAWTSGGGETQYF

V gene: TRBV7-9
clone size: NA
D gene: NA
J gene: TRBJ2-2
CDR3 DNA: TGTGCCAGCAGCTTGGATCCTAGCACCGGGGAGCTGTTTTTT
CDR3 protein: CASSLDPSTGELFF

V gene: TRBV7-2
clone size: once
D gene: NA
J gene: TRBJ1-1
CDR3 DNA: TGTGCCAGCAGCCTAGGAGGGGGAGTTGGAGGAACTGAAGCTTTCTTT
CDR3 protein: CASSLGGGVGGTEAFF

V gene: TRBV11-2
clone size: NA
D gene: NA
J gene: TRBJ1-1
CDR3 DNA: TGTGCCAGCAGCTCCCTAACAGGGAACACTGAAGCTTTCTTT
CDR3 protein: CASSSLTGNTEAFF

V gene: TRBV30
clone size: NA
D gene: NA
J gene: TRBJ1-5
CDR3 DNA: TGTGCCTGGAAACCCCCCGGCAGGGGCGATAATCAGCCCCAGCATTTT
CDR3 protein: CAWKPPGRGDNQPQHF

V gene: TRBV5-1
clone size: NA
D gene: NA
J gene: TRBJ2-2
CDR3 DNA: TGCGCCAGCAGCCGGGATGGAGCGAACACCGGGGAGCTGTTTTTT
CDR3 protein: CASSRDGANTGELFF

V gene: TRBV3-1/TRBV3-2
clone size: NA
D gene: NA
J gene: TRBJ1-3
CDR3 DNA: TGTGCCAGCAGCCAGGGCACCACCTCTGGAAACACCATATATTTT
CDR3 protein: CASSQGTTSGNTIYF

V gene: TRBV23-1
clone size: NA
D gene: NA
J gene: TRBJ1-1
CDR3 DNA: TGCGCCAGCACCCCCTGCACAGGGAGGAACACTGAAGCTTTCTTT
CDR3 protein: CASTPCTGRNTEAFF

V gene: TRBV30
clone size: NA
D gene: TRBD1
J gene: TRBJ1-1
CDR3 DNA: TGTGCCTGGAGTGCCGGGACAGGGGATGAAGCTTTCTTT
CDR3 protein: CAWSAGTGDEAFF

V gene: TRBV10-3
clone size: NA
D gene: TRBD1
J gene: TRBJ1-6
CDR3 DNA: TGTGCCATCAGCAAAGGGACAGGGGGTAGTTCACCCCTCCACTTT
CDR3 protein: CAISKGTGGSSPLHF

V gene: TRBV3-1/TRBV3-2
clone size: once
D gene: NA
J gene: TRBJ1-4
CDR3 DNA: TGTGCCAGCAGCCAAGATCGGGGTGCCGACAGGTATGAAAAACTGTTTTTT
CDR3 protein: CASSQDRGADRYEKLFF

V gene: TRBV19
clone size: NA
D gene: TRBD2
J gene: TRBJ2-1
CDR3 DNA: TGTGCCAGTAGCCCTCGGGGGGGCCGCTACAATGAGCAGTTCTTC
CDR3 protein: CASSPRGGRYNEQFF

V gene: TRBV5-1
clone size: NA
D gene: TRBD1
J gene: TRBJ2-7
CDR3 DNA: TGCGCCAGCAGCTGGACAGGTTCGGACGAGCAGTACTTC
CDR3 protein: CASSWTGSDEQYF

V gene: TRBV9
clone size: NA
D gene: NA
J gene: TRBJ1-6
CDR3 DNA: TGTGCCAGCAGCGTAGGGGCCTCACCCCTCCACTTT
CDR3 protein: CASSVGASPLHF

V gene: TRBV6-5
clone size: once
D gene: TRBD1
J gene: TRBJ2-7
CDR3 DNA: TGTGCCAGCAGTTACTTGGGACAGGGTCTGATCCACGAGCAGTACTTC
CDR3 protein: CASSYLGQGLIHEQYF

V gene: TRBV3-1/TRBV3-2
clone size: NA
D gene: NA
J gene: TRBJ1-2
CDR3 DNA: TGTGCCAGCAGCGAGGCAGGGCTGGGCGGCTACACCTTC
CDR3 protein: CASSEAGLGGYTF

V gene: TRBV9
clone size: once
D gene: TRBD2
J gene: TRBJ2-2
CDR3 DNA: TGTGCCAGCAACCCTCTAGCGGGGGGGCTTGGGACCGGGGAGCTGTTTTTT
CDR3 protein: CASNPLAGGLGTGELFF

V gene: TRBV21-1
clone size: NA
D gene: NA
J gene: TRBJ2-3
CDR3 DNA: TGTGCCAGCCATGACGGGGGTGTTACGCAGTATTTT
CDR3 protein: CASHDGGVTQYF

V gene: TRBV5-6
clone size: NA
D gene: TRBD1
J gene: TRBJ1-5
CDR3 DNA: TGTGCCAGCAGGTCCGGGACAGGGGCCTTGGAGCAGCCCCAGCATTTT
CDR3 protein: CASRSGTGALEQPQHF

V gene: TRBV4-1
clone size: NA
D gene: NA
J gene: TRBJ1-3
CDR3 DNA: TGCGCCAGCAGCCGGGGCCCGGGGGGCCCTGGAAACACCATATATTTT
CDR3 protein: CASSRGPGGPGNTIYF

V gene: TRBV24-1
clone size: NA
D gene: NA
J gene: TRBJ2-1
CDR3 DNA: TGTGCCACCAGTGATCCTAACGACAGTTACAATGAGCAGTTCTTC
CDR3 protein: CATSDPNDSYNEQFF

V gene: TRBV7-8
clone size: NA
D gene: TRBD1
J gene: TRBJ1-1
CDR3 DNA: TGTGCCAGCTCAAAAGGGTGGGGACAGACTGAAGCTTTCTTT
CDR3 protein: CASSKGWGQTEAFF

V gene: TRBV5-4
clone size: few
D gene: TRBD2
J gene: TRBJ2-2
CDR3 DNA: TGTGCCAGCCATAGCGGGGGTACCGGGGAGCTGTTTTTT
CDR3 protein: CASHSGGTGELFF

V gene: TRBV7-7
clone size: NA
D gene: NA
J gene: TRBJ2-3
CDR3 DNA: TGTGCCAGCAGCTTAAGCCTCACAGATACGCAGTATTTT
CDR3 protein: CASSLSLTDTQYF

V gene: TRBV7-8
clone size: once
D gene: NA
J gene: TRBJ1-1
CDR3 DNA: TGTGCCAGCAGCTCCCGGACAGTAATGAACACTGAAGCTTTCTTT
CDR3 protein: CASSSRTVMNTEAFF

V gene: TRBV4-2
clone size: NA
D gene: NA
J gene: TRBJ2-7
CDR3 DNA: TGTGCCAGCAGCCAAGTCGGAGGGGCCTCCTACGAGCAGTACTTC
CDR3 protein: CASSQVGGASYEQYF

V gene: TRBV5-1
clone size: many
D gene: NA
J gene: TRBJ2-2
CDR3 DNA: TGCGCCAGCAGCAGGACGGACACCTCGAACACCGGGGAGCTGTTTTTT
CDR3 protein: CASSRTDTSNTGELFF

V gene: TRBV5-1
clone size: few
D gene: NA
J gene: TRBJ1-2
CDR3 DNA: TGCGCCAGCAGCTTGGAGCCCCTCCAGGATGGCTACACCTTC
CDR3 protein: CASSLEPLQDGYTF

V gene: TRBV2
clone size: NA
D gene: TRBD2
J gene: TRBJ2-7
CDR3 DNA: TGTGCCAGCAGTGGGGAGCGGGGGGCGTACGAGCAGTACTTC
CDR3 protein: CASSGERGAYEQYF

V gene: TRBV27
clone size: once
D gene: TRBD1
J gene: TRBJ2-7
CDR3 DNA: TGTGCCAGCAGCACCGGGACAGGGTCGTACGAGCAGTACTTC
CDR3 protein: CASSTGTGSYEQYF

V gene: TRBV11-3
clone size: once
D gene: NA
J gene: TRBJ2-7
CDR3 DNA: TGTGCCAGCAGCTTAGATAACAACGTCCGCGAGCAGTACTTC
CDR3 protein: CASSLDNNVREQYF

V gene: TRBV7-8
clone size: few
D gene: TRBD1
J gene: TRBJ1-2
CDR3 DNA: TGTGCCAGCAGCGAATTTAGCACAGGGGGAGGCTACACCTTC
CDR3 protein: CASSEFSTGGGYTF

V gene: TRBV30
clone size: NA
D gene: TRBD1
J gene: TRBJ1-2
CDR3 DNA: TGTGCCTGGAACCACGAGGGGGCCTATGGCTACACCTTC
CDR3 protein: CAWNHEGAYGYTF

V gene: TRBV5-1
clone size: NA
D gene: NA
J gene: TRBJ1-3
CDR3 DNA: TGCGCCAGCAGCTTGTCGGGGATGTCTGGAAACACCATATATTTT
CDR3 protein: CASSLSGMSGNTIYF

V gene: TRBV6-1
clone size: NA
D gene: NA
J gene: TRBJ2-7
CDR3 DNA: TGTGCCAGCAGTTATCAGGGATTCCGCTACGAGCAGTACTTC
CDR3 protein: CASSYQGFRYEQYF

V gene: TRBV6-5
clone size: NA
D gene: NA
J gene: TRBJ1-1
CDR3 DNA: TGTGCCAGCAGCCCCTACCGCATACGTGAAACTGAAGCTTTCTTT
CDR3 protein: CASSPYRIRETEAFF

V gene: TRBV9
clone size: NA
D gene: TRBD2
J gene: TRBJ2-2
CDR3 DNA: TGTGCCAGCAGCGTAGGCGGGGGGAACACCGGGGAGCTGTTTTTT
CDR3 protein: CASSVGGGNTGELFF